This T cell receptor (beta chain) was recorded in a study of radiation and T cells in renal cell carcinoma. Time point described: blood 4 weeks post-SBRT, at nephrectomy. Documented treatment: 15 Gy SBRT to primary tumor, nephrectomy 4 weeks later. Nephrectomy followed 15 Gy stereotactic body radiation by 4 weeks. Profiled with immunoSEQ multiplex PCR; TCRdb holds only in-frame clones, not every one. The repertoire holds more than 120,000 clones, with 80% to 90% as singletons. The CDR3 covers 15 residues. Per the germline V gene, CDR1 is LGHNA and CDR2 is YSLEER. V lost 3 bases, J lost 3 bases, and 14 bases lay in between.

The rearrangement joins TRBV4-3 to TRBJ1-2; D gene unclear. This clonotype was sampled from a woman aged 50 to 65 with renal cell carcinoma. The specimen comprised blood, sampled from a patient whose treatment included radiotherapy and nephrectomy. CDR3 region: CASSHLTGIYYGYTF. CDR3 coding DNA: TGCGCCAGCAGCCATTTGACCGGGATTTACTATGGCTACACCTTC.